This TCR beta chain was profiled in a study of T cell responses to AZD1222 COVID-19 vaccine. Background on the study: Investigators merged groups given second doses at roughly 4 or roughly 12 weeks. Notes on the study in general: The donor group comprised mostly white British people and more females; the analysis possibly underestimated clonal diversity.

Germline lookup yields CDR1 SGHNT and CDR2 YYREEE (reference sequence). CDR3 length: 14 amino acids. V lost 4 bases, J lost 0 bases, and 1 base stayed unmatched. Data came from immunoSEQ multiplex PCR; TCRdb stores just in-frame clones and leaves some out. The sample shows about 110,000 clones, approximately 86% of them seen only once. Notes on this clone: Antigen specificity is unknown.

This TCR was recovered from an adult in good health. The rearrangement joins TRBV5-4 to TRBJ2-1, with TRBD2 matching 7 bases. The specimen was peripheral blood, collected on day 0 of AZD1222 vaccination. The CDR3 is CASSGGGSYNEQFF. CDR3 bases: TGTGCCAGCAGCGGCGGGGGCTCCTACAATGAGCAGTTCTTC.